This T cell receptor (beta chain) appears in the sequencing data of a study of cytomegalovirus exposure and HLA in healthy donors. The CDR3 is 15 residues long. Unmatched junction bases numbered 7, after V lost 5 bases and J lost 2 bases. Looked up from germline, CDR1 is LNHDA and CDR2 is SQIVND (reference sequence). The repertoire was sequenced with immunoSEQ multiplex PCR; TCRdb's copy has only in-frame clones and lacks some. This table has tens of thousands of clones, approximately 92% appearing once. The clonotype was recovered from a man in his late teens or twenties in good health and CMV-seronegative. Sequenced material: PBMCs. This chain connects TRBV19 to TRBJ1-2, with 8 bases identical to TRBD1. The DNA for the CDR3 is TGTGCCAGTAGTCCGGGGACAGGAATAAACTATGGCTACACCTTC. As protein: CASSPGTGINYGYTF. Full variable domain (missing parts from reference TRBV19 and TRBJ1-2): DGGITQSPKYLFRKEGQNVTLSCEQNLNHDAMYWYRQDPGQGLRLIYYSQIVNDFQKGDIAEGYSVSREKKESFPLTVTSAQKNPTAFYLCASSPGTGINYGYTFGSGTRLTVV.